This TCR beta chain derives from a study of T cells after yellow fever vaccination. This clonotype appeared a few times. Per germline, CDR1 SGDLS and CDR2 YYNGEE. This CDR3 contains 16 residues. V shed 7 bases and J shed 0 bases, with 16 bases lying between them. MiXCR, applied by TCRdb to the 5' RACE reads, yields one record per CDR3 protein. The sample shows a few hundred thousand distinct CDR3 sequences, around 12% of them seen only once. The TCR originated in a man in his late teens or twenties who received the YFV17D yellow fever vaccine. The rearrangement joins TRBV9 to TRBJ2-2; tentative D call: TRBD2 (6 bases). Sequenced material: CD4+ T cells sorted from PBMCs, taken 15 days after the yellow fever booster vaccination. The CDR3 reads CASETTGAANTGELFF. CDR3 in DNA: TGTGCCAGCGAAACAACGGGAGCCGCGAACACCGGGGAGCTGTTTTTT.